This TCR beta chain was found in a study of T cells in Graves' hyperthyroidism and ophthalmopathy. Enrolled ophthalmopathy patients presented with a Clinical Activity Score of at least 3, a NOSPECS grade of at least 4, and disease duration under 3 months. Diagnosis relied on clinical symptoms, serum thyroxine and TRAb, thyroid ultrasound and orbital computed tomography. Broader study findings: Ophthalmopathy onset followed model prediction by a median around 6.9 months.

Using RNA transcripts as the source, TCR beta CDR3 regions were amplified. Researchers ran a first-round RT-PCR on the TCR CDR3 using the HTBI primer set. TCRdb called the multiplex PCR reads again in MiXCR, with one record for every CDR3 protein. The sample has about 640,000 distinct CDR3 sequences, less than 25% seen once. A word on this clonotype: Its antigen remains unidentified.

The clonotype comes from a man aged 25 to 40 with Graves' ophthalmopathy. Material: blood.

The CDR3 coding sequence is TGTGCCAGCACGGGTCCCGTAAGACTAGCGGGAGAGGCCAACACCGGGGAGCTGTTTTTT. This sequence encodes CASTGPVRLAGEANTGELFF. This sequence joins TRBV7-8 and TRBJ2-2; 12 bases map to TRBD2. Germline values: CDR1 SGHVS, CDR2 FQNEAQ. CDR3 size: 20 residues. V was pared by 7 bases and J by 2 bases, with 17 bases of the junction left unmatched.